This T cell receptor (beta chain) was retrieved from a study of T cells in Graves' hyperthyroidism and ophthalmopathy. Broader study findings: Onset of ophthalmopathy came a median approximately 6 months after the model predicted it.

RNA transcripts provided the source from which TCR beta CDR3 regions were amplified. The HTBI primer set drove a first-round RT-PCR of the TCR CDR3. TCRdb reanalysed the multiplex PCR reads using MiXCR and keeps one entry per CDR3 protein. The table lists approximately 370,000 distinct CDR3 sequences, 17% of them singletons. The sample holds a few counts of this clonotype. The antigen remains undetermined. Exclusion of patients followed from uncontrolled infection, other autoimmune disease, pregnancy or lactation. The clonotype was recovered from a woman between 25 and 40 years old with Graves' hyperthyroidism that later progressed to Graves' ophthalmopathy. Sequenced: blood.

CDR3 sequence (DNA): TGTGCCAGCAGTCGGGGGGTAGGCCCTGCCTATGGCTACACCTTC. Amino acids: CASSRGVGPAYGYTF. This chain uses TRBV3-1 with TRBJ1-2, with a tentative D call TRBD1 (5 bases). Per germline, CDR1 LGHDT and CDR2 YNNKEL (reference sequence). The germline V and J ends were trimmed by 6 bases and 4 bases, with 18 bases remaining between them. This CDR3 region has 15 residues.